Listed below are T cell receptor beta chains from one sample, sequenced in a study of identical twins. One entry per CDR3 protein, called by TCRdb with MiXCR from the 5' RACE reads. The sample lists roughly 720,000 distinct CDR3 sequences, roughly 18% occurring once. This same sample was also part of a study on T cells expressing NK-cell markers.

The material sequenced was PBMCs. The receptors were gathered from a woman under 30 in good health. The conserved cysteine and the conserved F or W are not part of the CDR3 here. Fields, in order: V gene, CDR3 protein.

v_gene: TRBV20-1
CDR3aa: SASGGGETTDTQY

v_gene: TRBV12-3/TRBV12-4
CDR3aa: ASTLELSDTQY

v_gene: TRBV9
CDR3aa: ASSVATRTDTQY

v_gene: TRBV10-3
CDR3aa: AVNSGGDNEQF

v_gene: TRBV20-1
CDR3aa: SARTAIYGYT

v_gene: TRBV12-3/TRBV12-4
CDR3aa: ASSSTTDEY

v_gene: TRBV7-2
CDR3aa: ASSLASGAHNEQF

v_gene: TRBV7-6
CDR3aa: ASSLVRSPYNEQF

v_gene: TRBV19
CDR3aa: ASTIGGSTNEKLF

v_gene: TRBV7-9
CDR3aa: ASSPQSGDTEAF

v_gene: TRBV7-9
CDR3aa: APRLAPPEETQY

v_gene: TRBV27
CDR3aa: ASRDRGGGNTIY

v_gene: TRBV5-1
CDR3aa: ASSWDRNSYNEQF

v_gene: TRBV9
CDR3aa: ASSVGDWSEQY

v_gene: TRBV11-2
CDR3aa: ASSATGARLKTQY

v_gene: TRBV20-1
CDR3aa: SARDWTSGGDNEQF

v_gene: TRBV3-1
CDR3aa: ASSHLDREQY

v_gene: TRBV10-3
CDR3aa: AISESTRTGGPLLKNIQY

v_gene: TRBV5-1
CDR3aa: ASSEGLAGGTDTQY

v_gene: TRBV7-2
CDR3aa: ASSSSVDTDTQY

v_gene: TRBV5-1
CDR3aa: ASSLGMDYGYT

v_gene: TRBV6-1
CDR3aa: ASSDDMEEVWDYGYT

v_gene: TRBV12-3/TRBV12-4
CDR3aa: ASRGDLYTGELF

v_gene: TRBV27
CDR3aa: ASSYLSSSYNEQF

v_gene: TRBV7-2
CDR3aa: ASSPPPTSPTGELF

v_gene: TRBV20-1
CDR3aa: SASRTSGKDTQY

v_gene: TRBV5-1
CDR3aa: ASAPSGQGFSVHGNEQF

v_gene: TRBV20-1
CDR3aa: SAGPAGGPFQY

v_gene: TRBV27
CDR3aa: ASRGPGTQY

v_gene: TRBV11-2
CDR3aa: ASSSTRTESAS

v_gene: TRBV12-3/TRBV12-4
CDR3aa: ASQTSGISEQY

v_gene: TRBV30
CDR3aa: AWSGGDINQPQH

v_gene: TRBV6-1
CDR3aa: ASSQQGGGTEAS

v_gene: TRBV7-9
CDR3aa: ASRGTSGIHNEQF

v_gene: TRBV5-1
CDR3aa: ASTPLRTGDHEQF

v_gene: TRBV5-6
CDR3aa: ASSFGTPLWGYT

v_gene: TRBV7-2
CDR3aa: ASSSSIAGAYEQY

v_gene: TRBV2
CDR3aa: ASSEGGRADTQY

v_gene: TRBV12-3/TRBV12-4
CDR3aa: ASSRTSGPYNEQF

v_gene: TRBV27
CDR3aa: ASRDAGIQETQY

v_gene: TRBV20-1
CDR3aa: SAPQSSYNEQF

v_gene: TRBV20-1
CDR3aa: SASPGGGNEQF

v_gene: TRBV12-3/TRBV12-4
CDR3aa: ASRVTSHEQF

v_gene: TRBV3-1
CDR3aa: ASSPAGLDGYT

v_gene: TRBV11-2
CDR3aa: ASSYWRDQETQY

v_gene: TRBV6-5
CDR3aa: ASSYQRVSQETQY

v_gene: TRBV7-2
CDR3aa: ASSLVGSFGTDTQY

v_gene: TRBV5-1
CDR3aa: ASSYRPVGDEQF

v_gene: TRBV29-1
CDR3aa: SLKPPSGRGSEQF

v_gene: TRBV7-6
CDR3aa: ASSLLLLAETGGELF

v_gene: TRBV20-1
CDR3aa: SAARQGVTGELF

v_gene: TRBV13
CDR3aa: ASSPSRGQNYNEQF

v_gene: TRBV11-3
CDR3aa: ASAHGTGGYEQY

v_gene: TRBV2
CDR3aa: ATVGPSSYNEQF